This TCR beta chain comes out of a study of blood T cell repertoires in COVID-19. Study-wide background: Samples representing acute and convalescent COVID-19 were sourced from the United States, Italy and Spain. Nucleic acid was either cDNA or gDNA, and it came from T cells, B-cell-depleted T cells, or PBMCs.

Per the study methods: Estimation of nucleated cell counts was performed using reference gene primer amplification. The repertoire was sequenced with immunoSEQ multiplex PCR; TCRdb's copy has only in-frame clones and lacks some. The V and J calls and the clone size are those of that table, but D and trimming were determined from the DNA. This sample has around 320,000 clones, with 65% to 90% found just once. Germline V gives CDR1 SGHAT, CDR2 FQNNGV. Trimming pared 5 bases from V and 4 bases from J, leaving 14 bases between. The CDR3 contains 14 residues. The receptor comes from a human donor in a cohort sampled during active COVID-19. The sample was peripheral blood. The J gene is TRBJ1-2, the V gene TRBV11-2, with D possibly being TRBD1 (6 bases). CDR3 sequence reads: CASSPIRDTYGYTF. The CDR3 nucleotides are TGTGCCAGCAGCCCTATCCGGGACACCTATGGCTACACCTTC.